Sequencing of this T cell receptor beta chain was carried out in a study of shared clonotypes between healthy human individuals. The V and J ends lost 5 bases and 5 bases respectively, with 16 bases between them. Germline assignment: CDR1 LNHDA and CDR2 SQIVND (reference sequence). This CDR3 contains 14 residues. Sequencing was performed with immunoSEQ multiplex PCR; in TCRdb, only in-frame clones are kept and a portion is missing. The data hold roughly 1,500,000 clones, with 95% to 99% observed a single time. The J gene is TRBJ2-7, the V gene TRBV19; D is possibly TRBD2 (7 bases). Sequencing input: naive CD4+ T cells sorted from blood. Stated subset: CD45RA+ positively selected. The TCR originated in a man aged 25 to 40 in good health. This CDR3 is CASSPDGGLDEQYF. DNA for the CDR3: TGTGCCAGTAGTCCTGACGGGGGGCTGGACGAGCAGTACTTC.